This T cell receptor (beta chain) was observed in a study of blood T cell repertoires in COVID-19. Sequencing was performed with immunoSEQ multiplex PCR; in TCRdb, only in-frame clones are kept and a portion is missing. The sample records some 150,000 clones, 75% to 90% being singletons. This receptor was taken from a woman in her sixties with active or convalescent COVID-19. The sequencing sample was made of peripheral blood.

CDR3 sequence reads: CASSLALAGETRETQYF. The CDR3 DNA follows: TGTGCCAGCAGCTTAGCACTAGCGGGGGAGACGAGGGAGACCCAGTACTTC. This sequence joins TRBV7-9 and TRBJ2-5; TRBD2 agrees at 11 bases. This CDR3 contains 17 residues. CDR1 is SEHNR, CDR2 FQNEAQ, per germline (reference sequence). V was clipped by 0 bases and J by 5 bases; unmatched bases: 8.